This T cell receptor (beta chain) was sequenced during a study of blood T cell repertoires in COVID-19. The wider study: Acute-phase and convalescent COVID-19 samples originated in the United States, Italy and Spain. From T cells, B-cell-depleted T cells, or PBMCs came the material, which was cDNA or gDNA.

V lost 4 bases and J lost 0; bases outside the gene matches: 6. The CDR3 runs to 16 residues. CDR1 and CDR2 from the germline V gene are MNHEY and SMNVEV (reference sequence). Authors' data handling: Researchers report that nucleated cell counts were estimated from reference gene primer amplification. Generated by immunoSEQ multiplex PCR, the TCRdb table keeps only in-frame clones and is missing some. Clone size and V and J calls were adopted from that table, with D and trimming inferred from the DNA. The repertoire has 65,000 or so clones, roughly nine tenths of them found once; the top ten carry roughly 1.3%.

The sample comprised peripheral blood. The chain uses TRBV27 and TRBJ1-1; TRBD1 matches at 9 bases. This receptor was identified in a man aged 55 to 69 with acute or convalescent COVID-19. The CDR3 spells CASSSHRQGVNTEAFF. In DNA, the CDR3 is TGTGCCAGCAGTTCCCACAGACAGGGGGTGAACACTGAAGCTTTCTTT.